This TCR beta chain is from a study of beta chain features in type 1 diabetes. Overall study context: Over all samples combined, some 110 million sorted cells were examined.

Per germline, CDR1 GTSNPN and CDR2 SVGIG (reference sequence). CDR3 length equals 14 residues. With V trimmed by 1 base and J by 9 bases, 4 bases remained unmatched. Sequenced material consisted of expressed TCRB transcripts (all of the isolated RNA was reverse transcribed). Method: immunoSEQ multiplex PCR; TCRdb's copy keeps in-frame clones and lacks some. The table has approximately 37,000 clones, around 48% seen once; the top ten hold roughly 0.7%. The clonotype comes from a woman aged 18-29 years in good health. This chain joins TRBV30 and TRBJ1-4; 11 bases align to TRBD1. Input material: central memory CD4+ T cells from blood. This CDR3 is CAWSGGQGAKKLFF. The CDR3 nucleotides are TGTGCCTGGAGTGGTGGACAGGGGGCAAAAAAACTGTTTTTT. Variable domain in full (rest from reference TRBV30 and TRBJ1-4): SQTIHQWPATLVQPVGSPLSLECTVEGTSNPNLYWYRQAAGRGLQLLFYSVGIGQISSEVPQNLSASRPQDRQFILSSKKLLLSDSGFYLCAWSGGQGAKKLFFGSGTQLSVL.